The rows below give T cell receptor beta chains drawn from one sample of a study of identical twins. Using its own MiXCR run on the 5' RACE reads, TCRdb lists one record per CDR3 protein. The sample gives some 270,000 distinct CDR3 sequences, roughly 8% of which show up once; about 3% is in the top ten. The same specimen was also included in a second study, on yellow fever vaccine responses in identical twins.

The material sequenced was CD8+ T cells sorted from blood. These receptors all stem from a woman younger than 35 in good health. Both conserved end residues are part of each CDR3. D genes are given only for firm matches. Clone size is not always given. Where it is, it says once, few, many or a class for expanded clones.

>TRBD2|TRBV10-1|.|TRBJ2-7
TGCGCCAGCAGTGAGGAAACTAGCGGGAGCTACGAGCAGTACTTC
CASSEETSGSYEQYF
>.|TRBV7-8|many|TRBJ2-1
TGTGCCAGCAGCTACCCTAGCGACTTGAGCTCCTACAATGAGCAGTTCTTC
CASSYPSDLSSYNEQFF
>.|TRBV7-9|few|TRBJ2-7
TGTGCCAGCAGCTTTGACGGCCCCTACGAGCAGTACTTC
CASSFDGPYEQYF
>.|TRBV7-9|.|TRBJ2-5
TGTGCCAGCAGCTCCCGGGACCAGAGCCAAGAGACCCAGTACTTC
CASSSRDQSQETQYF
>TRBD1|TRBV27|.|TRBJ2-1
TGTGCCAGCAGTTTACCGGGGACAGGGCCCCATGAGCAGTTCTTC
CASSLPGTGPHEQFF
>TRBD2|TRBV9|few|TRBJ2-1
TGTGCCAGCAGCGTAGGCGGGAGGGCCTACAATGAGCAGTTCTTC
CASSVGGRAYNEQFF
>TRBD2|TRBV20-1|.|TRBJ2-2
TGCAGTGTTACGACTAGCGGTCTCACCGGGGAGCTGTTTTTT
CSVTTSGLTGELFF
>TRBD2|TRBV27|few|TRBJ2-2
TGTGCCAGCAGTTCCGGGACTAGCGGGGGGGCAAGGGCTGGGGAGCTGTTTTTT
CASSSGTSGGARAGELFF
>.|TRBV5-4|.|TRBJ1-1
TGTGCCAGCAGCTTGACGGGTGCGGGGATAGGATACCTAGAAGCTTTCTTT
CASSLTGAGIGYLEAFF
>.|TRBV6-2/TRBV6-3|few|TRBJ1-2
TGTGCCAGCAGCCACGGGGGTCTTGATGGCTACACCTTC
CASSHGGLDGYTF
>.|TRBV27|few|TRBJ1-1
TGTGCCAGCAGTTTATACCCGGGTACCCCTGAAGCTTTCTTT
CASSLYPGTPEAFF
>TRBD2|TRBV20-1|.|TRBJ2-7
TGCAGTGCTAGAGTACTAGCGGAGGCCTACGAGCAGTACTTC
CSARVLAEAYEQYF
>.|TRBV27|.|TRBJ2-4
TGTGCCAGCAGTTCCGGGTATGGAAACATTCAGTACTTC
CASSSGYGNIQYF
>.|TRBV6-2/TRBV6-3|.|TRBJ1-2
TGTGCCAGCAGTTTTACGGACAGCTATGGCTACACCTTC
CASSFTDSYGYTF
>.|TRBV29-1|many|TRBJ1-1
TGCAGCGTTGTCGGCTCTTCGAGGGCCTCGAACACTGAAGCTTTCTTT
CSVVGSSRASNTEAFF
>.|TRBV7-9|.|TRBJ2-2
TGTGCCAGCAGCTTAGAATTTCAGACCGGGGAGCTGTTTTTT
CASSLEFQTGELFF
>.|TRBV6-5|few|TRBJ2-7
TGTGCCAGCAGTGAGACAGAGAACGAGCAGTACTTC
CASSETENEQYF
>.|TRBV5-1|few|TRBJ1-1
TGCGCCAGCAGCTTGGTAGGCCCGAACACTGAAGCTTTCTTT
CASSLVGPNTEAFF
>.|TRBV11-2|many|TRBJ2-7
TGTGCCAGCAGCTTCCGGGACGGGTCTTTAGGGGAGCAGTACTTC
CASSFRDGSLGEQYF
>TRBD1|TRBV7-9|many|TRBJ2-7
TGTGCCAGCAGCCGGACAGGGGACCCCTACGAGCAGTACTTC
CASSRTGDPYEQYF
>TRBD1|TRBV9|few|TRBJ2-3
TGTGCCAGCAGCGCTACTACAGGGGGTCGGGCAGATACGCAGTATTTT
CASSATTGGRADTQYF
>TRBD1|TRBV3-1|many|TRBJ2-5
TGTGCCAGCAGCCAAGATCTTCGACAGGGGTTCAAGGAGACCCAGTACTTC
CASSQDLRQGFKETQYF
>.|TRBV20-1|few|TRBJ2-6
TGCAGTGCTAGTGGGTCTGGGGCCAACGTCCTGACTTTC
CSASGSGANVLTF
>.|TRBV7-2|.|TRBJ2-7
TGTGCCAGCAGCTTAGTGGCTACAGGGAACTACGAGCAGTACTTC
CASSLVATGNYEQYF
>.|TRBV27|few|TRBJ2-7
TGTGCCAGCAGTTCAGAGAGCCACTACGAGCAGTACTTC
CASSSESHYEQYF
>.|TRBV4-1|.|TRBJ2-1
TGCGCCAGCAGCCCCCTAGATGGTGAGCAGTTCTTC
CASSPLDGEQFF
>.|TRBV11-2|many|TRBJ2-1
TGTGCCAGCAGCTACTCGGCCGTCGTGCAGTTCTTC
CASSYSAVVQFF
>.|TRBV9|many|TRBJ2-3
TGTGCCAGCAGCGTAGAGGCCCAGCGGTACACAGATACGCAGTATTTT
CASSVEAQRYTDTQYF